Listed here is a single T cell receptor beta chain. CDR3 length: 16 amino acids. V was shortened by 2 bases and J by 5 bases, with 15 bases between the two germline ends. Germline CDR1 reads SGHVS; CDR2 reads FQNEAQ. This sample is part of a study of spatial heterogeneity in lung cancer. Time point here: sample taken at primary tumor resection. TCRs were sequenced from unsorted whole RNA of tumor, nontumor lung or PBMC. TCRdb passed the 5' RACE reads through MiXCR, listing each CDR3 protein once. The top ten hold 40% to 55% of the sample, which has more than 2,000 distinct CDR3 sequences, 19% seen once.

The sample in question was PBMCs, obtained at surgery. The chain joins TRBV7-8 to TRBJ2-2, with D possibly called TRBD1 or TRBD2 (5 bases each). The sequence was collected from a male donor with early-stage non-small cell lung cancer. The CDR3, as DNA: TGTGCCAGCAGCTTACTGGGGGAAACGGGAACCGGGGAGCTGTTTTTT. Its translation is CASSLLGETGTGELFF.